This T cell receptor (beta chain) was sequenced for a study of technical replicates of blood from several donors. Using immunoSEQ multiplex PCR, the repertoire was profiled, and TCRdb retains in-frame clones only, with some absent. The repertoire has 6,500 to 7,500 clones, 95% to 97% of them found once; the top ten carry 5.5% to 8%. The germline gives CDR1 LNHDA, CDR2 SQIVND (reference sequence). V lost 4 bases to trimming and J lost 3 bases; unmatched junction nucleotides: 9. CDR3 length equals 15 residues. Specimen: PBMCs. The TCR sequence derives from a human donor in good health. The genes are TRBV19 and TRBJ2-7, with 7 bases matching TRBD1. The CDR3: CASSTRTGHVYEQYF. In nucleotides, the CDR3 is TGTGCCAGTAGTACACGGACAGGACACGTCTACGAGCAGTACTTC.